Each of the 29 T cell receptor beta chains below was sequenced from the same sample in a study of OX40 agonist ivuxolimab in advanced cancers. Data came from immunoSEQ multiplex PCR; TCRdb stores just in-frame clones and leaves some out. Of some 57,000 clones detected, 80% to 90% appear once; the ten largest clones hold about 5%. This material consisted of CD4+ or CD8+ T cells sorted from blood, taken in a trial of the OX40 agonist ivuxolimab. These receptor sequences come from an adult with an advanced solid tumor such as melanoma, head and neck, liver or kidney cancer.

This chain joins TRBV5-1 and TRBJ2-3; TRBD2 aligns across 7 bases. Per the germline V gene, CDR1 is SGHRS and CDR2 is YFSETQ. Losses at the gene ends were 4 bases for V and 2 bases for J; bases not matched to a gene: 19. The CDR3 runs to 19 residues. The CDR3: CASSHGASGGSRVTDTQYF. CDR3 nucleotide sequence: TGCGCCAGCAGCCATGGGGCTAGCGGAGGCTCTAGGGTCACAGATACGCAGTATTTT.

V is TRBV19 and J is TRBJ1-4; D is unclear. Germline V lookup: CDR1 LNHDA, CDR2 SQIVND (reference sequence). This CDR3 contains 16 residues. The V end lost 5 bases, the J end lost 5 bases, and 18 bases lay between the germline ends. CDR3 nucleotide sequence: TGTGCCAGTAGTCTCCCCGGGTCGGGAAAAAATGAAAAACTGTTTTTT. Its protein product is CASSLPGSGKNEKLFF.

This rearrangement joins TRBV5-1 to TRBJ2-1, with 8 nucleotides matching TRBD2. With V trimmed by 4 bases and J by 2 bases, 8 bases remained unmatched. There are 16 residues in the CDR3. Germline CDR1 and CDR2: SGHRS and YFSETQ. This CDR3 reads CASSPRTSGTYNEQFF. Here the CDR3 DNA reads TGCGCCAGCAGCCCCCGTACTAGCGGAACCTACAATGAGCAGTTCTTC.

This rearrangement joins TRBV5-1 to TRBJ2-1; unclear D gene. Trimming cost V 2 bases and J 4 bases, with 7 bases left between them. The CDR3 has 13 amino acids. Germline V gene sequence: CDR1 SGHRS, CDR2 YFSETQ. The CDR3 nucleotides are TGCGCCAGCAGCTTACTCGGATACAATGAGCAGTTCTTC. It codes for CASSLLGYNEQFF.

This rearrangement joins TRBV27 to TRBJ1-3; 9 positions agree with TRBD1. This CDR3 is 20 amino acids long. With V trimmed by 5 bases and J by 2 bases, 19 bases remained unmatched. Germline CDR1 is MNHEY and CDR2 is SMNVEV (reference sequence). In DNA form, the CDR3 reads TGTGCCAGCAGTCTAAGAGGACAGGGGCGACTTTATTCCCCTGGAAACACCATATATTTT. It specifies CASSLRGQGRLYSPGNTIYF.

This sequence joins TRBV27 and TRBJ1-1; unclear D gene. This CDR3 has 13 residues. Germline CDR1 reads MNHEY; CDR2 reads SMNVEV (reference sequence). Between the trimmed V and J ends, which lost 5 bases and 0 bases, there was a span of 7 bases. CDR3 nucleotides: TGTGCCAGCAGTCTACAGCTGAACACTGAAGCTTTCTTT. Translation gives CASSLQLNTEAFF.

This clone was recorded once. The chain carries TRBV6-1 and TRBJ1-1; 7 bases fit TRBD1. V was pared by 6 bases and J by 6 bases, with 13 bases of the junction left unmatched. The CDR3 covers 15 residues. Germline V gene lookup returns CDR1 MNHNS and CDR2 SASEGT. Here the CDR3 reads CASRGFKGAYAEAFF. In nucleotides, the CDR3 is TGTGCCAGCAGGGGGTTTAAGGGGGCCTATGCTGAAGCTTTCTTT.

V and J are TRBV2 and TRBJ2-5; D is perhaps TRBD1 or TRBD2 (6 bases each). CDR3 length equals 12 residues. V lost 7 bases to trimming and J lost 6 bases, with 12 bases between them. Germline V gene sequence: CDR1 SNHLY, CDR2 FYNNEI. The CDR3 nucleotides are TGTGCCAGCAAGCCCGGGGGCAAGACCCAGTACTTC. Protein sequence: CASKPGGKTQYF.

The chain couples TRBV13 to TRBJ2-1, with TRBD2 matching 14 bases. This CDR3 spans 17 amino acids. Unmatched junction bases numbered 7, after V lost 1 base and J lost 8 bases. Germline assignment: CDR1 PRHDT and CDR2 FYEKMQ (reference sequence). CDR3 sequence (DNA): TGTGCCAGCAGCTTAGCGGGACTAGCGGGAGTTGTGGATGAGCAGTTCTTC. Translation: CASSLAGLAGVVDEQFF.

This clone was recorded a few times. The rearrangement uses TRBV27 and TRBJ1-1; D call uncertain. The germline V and J ends were trimmed by 3 bases and 0 bases, with 11 bases remaining between them. From germline, CDR1 is MNHEY and CDR2 SMNVEV (reference sequence). The CDR3 is 15 amino acids. The CDR3, as DNA: TGTGCCAGCAGTTTCGGCAGTTTCATGAACACTGAAGCTTTCTTT. Its translation: CASSFGSFMNTEAFF.

The V call is TRBV7-9, the J call TRBJ2-1; 10 nucleotides agree with TRBD2. The V gene end was trimmed by 1 base and the J gene end by 5 bases; junction bases not matched to a gene: 8. The CDR3 spans 17 residues. The germline gives CDR1 SEHNR, CDR2 FQNEAQ (reference sequence). The CDR3 bases are TGTGCCAGCAGCTTAGGCCTGGGGACTAGCGCCGACAATGAGCAGTTCTTC. This codes for CASSLGLGTSADNEQFF. Looking up the rest from reference TRBV7-9 and TRBJ2-1 gives the full variable domain: DTGVSQNPRHKITKRGQNVTFRCDPISEHNRLYWYRQTLGQGPEFLTYFQNEAQLEKSRLLSDRFSAERPKGSFSTLEIQRTEQGDSAMYLCASSLGLGTSADNEQFFGPGTRLTVL.

The rearrangement joins TRBV28 to TRBJ2-7; tentatively, D is TRBD2 (6 bases). The CDR3 has 14 residues. Per germline, CDR1 MDHEN and CDR2 SYDVKM. Trimming left V 8 bases short and J 5 bases short, with 19 bases between. The DNA of the CDR3 is TGTGCCAGCGCTGCCCCGGGAGTCCCCGACGAGCAGTACTTC. It encodes CASAAPGVPDEQYF.

This clone was counted a single time. The V gene is TRBV5-1, the J gene TRBJ2-3, with 10 bases lining up with TRBD2. This CDR3 is 16 amino acids long. The germline V gene encodes CDR1 SGHRS and CDR2 YFSETQ. With 1 base clipped from V and 4 bases from J, the junction kept 6 bases outside the gene matches. The DNA of the CDR3 is TGCGCCAGCAGCTTGAATCCTAGCGGGAGTGCAGATACGCAGTATTTT. It specifies CASSLNPSGSADTQYF.

The CDR3 region is CASSLETSSPPSSYNEQFF. The CDR3 DNA reads as TGTGCCAGCAGCTTAGAAACTAGCTCCCCGCCAAGCTCCTACAATGAGCAGTTCTTC. The gene calls are TRBV11-3 and TRBJ2-1; tentative D call: TRBD2 (6 bases). There are 19 residues in the CDR3. V lost 0 bases and J lost 0, with 18 bases in between. In germline, CDR1 is SGHNT, CDR2 YENEEA.

The V call is TRBV15, the J call TRBJ2-5; D remains ambiguous. The J call may not be correct, given that the DNA end is closer to TRBJ2-7. This CDR3 region has 16 residues. In germline, CDR1 is LNHNV, CDR2 YYDKDF (reference sequence). The CDR3 loop is CATSRDPMSASYEQYF. As DNA, the CDR3 is TGTGCCACCAGCAGAGATCCGATGTCGGCGTCCTACGAGCAGTACTTC.

The chain has TRBV18 and TRBJ1-1, with TRBD1 matching 7 bases. Unmatched junction bases numbered 7, after V lost 1 base and J lost 2 bases. CDR3 length equals 16 residues. Germline CDR1 is KGHSH and CDR2 is LQKENI. CDR3 sequence (DNA): TGTGCCAGCTCACCACGGGCAGGGGGTAGAAACACTGAAGCTTTCTTT. Its protein product is CASSPRAGGRNTEAFF.

The CDR3 coding sequence is TGTGCCAGCAGTTCTCCAGCGGGAGGCGGAGATACGCAGTATTTT. Its protein product is CASSSPAGGGDTQYF. The rearrangement links TRBV28 to TRBJ2-3; 9 bases agree with TRBD2. The V segment lost 4 bases and the J segment 5 bases; nucleotides outside the gene matches: 7. The CDR3 is 15 residues long. CDR1 is MDHEN and CDR2 is SYDVKM in the germline V gene.

This chain joins TRBV7-2 and TRBJ1-2; 8 nucleotides match TRBD1. Germline CDR1 reads SGHTA; CDR2 reads FQGNSA. The V gene end was trimmed by 0 bases and the J gene end by 2 bases; junction bases not matched to a gene: 5. The CDR3 has 16 residues. CDR3 DNA: TGTGCCAGCAGCTTAGCATCCGGGACAGGCAACTATGGCTACACCTTC. It translates to CASSLASGTGNYGYTF. The full variable domain, its missing parts supplied by reference TRBV7-2 and TRBJ1-2, is GAGVSQSPSNKVTEKGKDVELRCDPISGHTALYWYRQSLGQGLEFLIYFQGNSAPDKSGLPSDRFSAERTGGSVSTLTIQRTQQEDSAVYLCASSLASGTGNYGYTFGSGTRLTVV.

The gene calls are TRBV19 and TRBJ1-1; the D gene is possibly TRBD1 (5 bases). Germline values: CDR1 LNHDA, CDR2 SQIVND (reference sequence). Trimming pared 2 bases from V and 1 base from J, leaving 8 bases between. This CDR3 has 14 amino acids. In DNA form, the CDR3 reads TGTGCCAGTAGTATACAGGGCGGGAACACTGAAGCTTTCTTT. Protein: CASSIQGGNTEAFF.

This rearrangement joins TRBV10-3 to TRBJ1-4; 8 bases align to TRBD1. V trimming: 2 bases; J trimming: 8 bases; junction bases outside the gene matches: 1. Germline V gene lookup returns CDR1 ENHRY and CDR2 SYGVKD. This CDR3 is built from 13 residues. In nucleotides, the CDR3 is TGTGCCATCAGTGAGACAGGGGGGGAAAAACTGTTTTTT. It codes for CAISETGGEKLFF.

The V call is TRBV28, the J call TRBJ2-7; tentatively, D is TRBD1 (6 bases). The CDR3 runs 13 residues. Germline lookup yields CDR1 MDHEN and CDR2 SYDVKM. Trimming pared 9 bases from V and 2 bases from J, leaving 14 bases between. As DNA, the CDR3 is TGTGCCAGTCTCCGGGACACCCCCTACGAGCAGTACTTC. The encoded protein is CASLRDTPYEQYF.

The chain combines TRBV6-1 with TRBJ2-7, with 8 bases lining up with TRBD2. This CDR3 region has 15 residues. Trimming cost V 4 bases and J 4 bases; bases outside gene matches: 9. From germline, CDR1 is MNHNS and CDR2 SASEGT. CDR3 amino acids: CASSVSLAGSYEQYF. CDR3 nucleotide sequence: TGTGCCAGCAGTGTAAGTCTAGCGGGTAGTTACGAGCAGTACTTC.

This clone was counted only a few times. The V call is TRBV27, the J call TRBJ2-7; D remains ambiguous. Trimming took 8 bases from V and 3 from J, leaving 8 bases between them. The CDR3 contains 11 residues. Germline V gives CDR1 MNHEY, CDR2 SMNVEV (reference sequence). The CDR3 nucleotides are TGTGCCAGCGGATCCCGCTACGAGCAGTACTTC. Translation: CASGSRYEQYF.

The chain joins TRBV6-5 to TRBJ2-3; D is perhaps TRBD2 (6 bases). Trimming removed 6 bases at V and 9 bases at J, with 16 bases between. This CDR3 contains 13 residues. Looked up from germline, CDR1 is MNHEY and CDR2 is SVGAGI. The DNA of the CDR3 is TGTGCCAGCAGGGTACAGGTCGCGGGGACGCAGTATTTT. Its protein is CASRVQVAGTQYF.

This chain connects TRBV28 to TRBJ2-7, with 11 positions matching TRBD2. Per germline, CDR1 MDHEN and CDR2 SYDVKM. The CDR3 covers 16 residues. J was trimmed by 5 bases and V by 4 bases; bases with no gene match: 10. The CDR3 bases are TGTGCCAGCAGTTCCCCTATACTAGCGGGAGCCAACGAGCAGTACTTC. It yields the protein CASSSPILAGANEQYF.

The chain recombines TRBV29-1 with TRBJ1-5, with TRBD1 matching 7 bases. The CDR3 totals 12 residues. Germline V gene lookup returns CDR1 SQVTM and CDR2 ANQGSEA. J gave up 4 bases and V 4 bases, and 1 base lay outside the gene matches. The CDR3 is CSVVTGNQPQHF. CDR3 in DNA: TGCAGCGTTGTGACAGGGAATCAGCCCCAGCATTTT.

V gene TRBV19 combines with J gene TRBJ1-3, with D maybe TRBD1 (5 bases). V lost 9 bases, J lost 0 bases, and 18 bases lay in between. Germline lookup yields CDR1 LNHDA and CDR2 SQIVND (reference sequence). This CDR3 contains 16 residues. As DNA, the CDR3 is TGTGCCAGCTCAGGGACTGCCAGGGTCTCTGGAAACACCATATATTTT. It translates to CASSGTARVSGNTIYF.

This chain uses TRBV7-8 with TRBJ1-3; TRBD1 matches at 7 bases. Germline CDR1 is SGHVS and CDR2 is FQNEAQ. J lost 0 bases, V lost 5 bases, and 13 bases had no gene match. The CDR3 spans 18 residues. This CDR3 reads CASSPREGAANSGNTIYF. The CDR3 nucleotides read TGTGCCAGCAGCCCCCGGGAGGGGGCAGCTAACTCTGGAAACACCATATATTTT.

The chain employs TRBV28 and TRBJ1-5; 10 positions agree with TRBD1. After removal of 5 bases from V and 0 bases from J, the junction contained 7 bases not matched to a gene. Per germline, CDR1 MDHEN and CDR2 SYDVKM. CDR3 length equals 17 residues. CDR3 nucleotide sequence: TGTGCCAGCAGTATGGGACAGGGGTACAATAGCAATCAGCCCCAGCATTTT. Translated, it gives CASSMGQGYNSNQPQHF.